This entry concerns a single T cell receptor beta chain. Its antigen remains unidentified. This may be a read error, as it is one base from a much larger clone. The germline V gene encodes CDR1 SGHRS and CDR2 YFSETQ. This CDR3 comprises 13 residues. Trimming removed 6 bases from V and 6 bases from J, with 16 bases in between. Clinical symptoms, serum thyroxine, TRAb, thyroid ultrasound and orbital computed tomography informed diagnoses. This sample was included in a study of T cells in Graves' hyperthyroidism and ophthalmopathy. From RNA transcripts, TCR beta CDR3 regions were amplified. The HTBI set primed first-round TCR CDR3 RT-PCR. TCRdb itself ran the multiplex PCR reads through MiXCR, one entry per CDR3 protein. The sample gives about 380,000 distinct CDR3 sequences, roughly 20% of which show up once; 35% to 50% is in the top ten. Study-wide results and limits: Ophthalmopathy was identified by the model a median approximately 6.9 months ahead of onset.

Sequenced: blood. The origin of this receptor is a man between 18 and 29 years old with Graves' ophthalmopathy. The chain is built from TRBV5-1 and TRBJ2-7, with D perhaps matching TRBD1 or TRBD2 (5 bases each). CDR3 sequence: CASITGTNGEQYF. The CDR3, as DNA: TGCGCCAGCATCACGGGGACGAACGGCGAGCAGTACTTC.